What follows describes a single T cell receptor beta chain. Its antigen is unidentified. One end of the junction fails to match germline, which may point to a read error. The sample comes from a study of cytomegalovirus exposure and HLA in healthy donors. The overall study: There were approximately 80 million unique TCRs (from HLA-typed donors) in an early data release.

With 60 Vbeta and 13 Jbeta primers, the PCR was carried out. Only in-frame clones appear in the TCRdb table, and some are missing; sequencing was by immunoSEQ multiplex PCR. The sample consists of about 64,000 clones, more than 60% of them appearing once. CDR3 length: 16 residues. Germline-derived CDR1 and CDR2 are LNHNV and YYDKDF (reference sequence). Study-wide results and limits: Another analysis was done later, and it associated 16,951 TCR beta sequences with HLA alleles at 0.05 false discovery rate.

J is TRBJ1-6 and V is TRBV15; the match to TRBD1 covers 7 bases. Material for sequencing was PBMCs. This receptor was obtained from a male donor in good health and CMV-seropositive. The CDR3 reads CATSRDSRGTFSPLLF. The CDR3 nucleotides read TGTGCCACCAGCAGAGACTCCAGGGGGACGTTTTCACCCCTCCTCTTT.